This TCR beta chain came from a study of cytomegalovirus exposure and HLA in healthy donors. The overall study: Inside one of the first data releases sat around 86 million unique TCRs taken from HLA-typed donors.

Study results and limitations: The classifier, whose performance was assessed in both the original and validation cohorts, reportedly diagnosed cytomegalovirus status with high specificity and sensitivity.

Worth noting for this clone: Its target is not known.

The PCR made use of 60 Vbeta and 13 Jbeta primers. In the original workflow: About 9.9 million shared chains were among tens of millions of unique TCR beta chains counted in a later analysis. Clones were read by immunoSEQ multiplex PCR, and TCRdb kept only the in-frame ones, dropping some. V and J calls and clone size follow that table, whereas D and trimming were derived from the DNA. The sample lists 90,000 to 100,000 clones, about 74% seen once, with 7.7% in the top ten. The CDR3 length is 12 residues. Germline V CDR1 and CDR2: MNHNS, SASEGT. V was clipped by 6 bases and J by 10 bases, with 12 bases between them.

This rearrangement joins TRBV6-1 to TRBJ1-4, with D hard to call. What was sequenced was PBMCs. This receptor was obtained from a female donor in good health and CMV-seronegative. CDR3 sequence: CASRPPSGKLFF. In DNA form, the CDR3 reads TGTGCCAGCAGACCCCCCTCGGGAAAACTGTTTTTT.